These T cell receptor beta chains were read from a single sample in a study of blood T cell repertoires in COVID-19. The data were produced by immunoSEQ multiplex PCR, yet TCRdb's version contains in-frame clones alone and is incomplete. The sample shows 250,000 or so clones, 70% to 90% of them seen only once. The specimen sequenced was peripheral blood. The receptors come from a young man with active or convalescent COVID-19. The CDR3 runs from the conserved cysteine through the conserved F or W. Each record gives: V gene, D gene, J gene, clone size, CDR3 protein, CDR3 DNA. D genes are given only for firm matches. Size tells how often a clone was seen (once, few, many) or the class of an expanded clone, and some rows leave it out.

TRBV5-1	NA	TRBJ1-1	NA	CASSPQAGVNTEAFF	TGCGCCAGCAGCCCCCAGGCGGGGGTGAACACTGAAGCTTTCTTT
TRBV2	TRBD2	TRBJ2-5	NA	CASSEGISGAEETQYF	TGTGCCAGCAGTGAAGGGATTAGCGGGGCGGAAGAGACCCAGTACTTC
TRBV27	TRBD1	TRBJ2-5	NA	CASSFRGQDRTQYF	TGTGCCAGCAGTTTTAGGGGGCAAGATCGGACCCAGTACTTC
TRBV10-3	TRBD2	TRBJ2-5	NA	CAIRGSGSGETQYF	TGTGCCATCAGGGGGAGCGGGAGTGGGGAGACCCAGTACTTC
TRBV19	TRBD1	TRBJ1-1	NA	CASSNNRGTWSEAFF	TGTGCCAGTAGTAACAACAGGGGAACTTGGTCTGAAGCTTTCTTT
TRBV28	TRBD1	TRBJ1-6	NA	CASRRQGPLLHF	TGTGCCAGCAGGCGACAGGGGCCGCTCCTCCACTTT
TRBV7-9	TRBD1	TRBJ2-5	NA	CASSPGGGRGPQETQYF	TGTGCCAGCAGCCCAGGGGGCGGTAGGGGACCCCAAGAGACCCAGTACTTC
TRBV7-2	TRBD1	TRBJ1-5	NA	CASSSPPGTGGPQPQHF	TGTGCCAGCAGCTCCCCGCCCGGGACAGGCGGCCCCCAGCCCCAGCATTTT
TRBV9	TRBD1	TRBJ1-2	NA	CASSVDWQGAHGYTF	TGTGCCAGCAGCGTAGATTGGCAGGGGGCACATGGCTACACCTTC
TRBV7-2	NA	TRBJ1-2	once	CASSPDLGTRGYTF	TGTGCCAGCAGCCCGGACCTCGGGACACGGGGCTACACCTTC
TRBV9	TRBD2	TRBJ2-5	NA	CASSVGGGQETQYF	TGTGCCAGCAGCGTCGGGGGGGGCCAGGAGACCCAGTACTTC
TRBV4-2	TRBD2	TRBJ2-7	NA	CASSHSRTSGGTREQYF	TGTGCCAGCAGCCATTCCCGGACTAGCGGGGGAACGAGGGAGCAGTACTTC
TRBV5-6	NA	TRBJ1-4	NA	CASSLEGGAGIGEKLFF	TGTGCCAGCAGCTTGGAGGGGGGGGCCGGGATAGGCGAAAAACTGTTTTTT
TRBV24-1	NA	TRBJ2-1	NA	CATSSTDFSSYNEQFF	TGTGCCACCAGTTCTACAGATTTCAGCTCCTACAACGAGCAGTTCTTC
TRBV19	TRBD2	TRBJ2-1	NA	CASEPTSGNEQFF	TGTGCCAGTGAGCCCACTAGCGGGAATGAGCAGTTCTTC
TRBV5-8	TRBD2	TRBJ2-1	NA	CASSFSTSASYNEQFF	TGTGCCAGCAGCTTCTCGACTAGCGCCTCCTACAATGAGCAGTTCTTC
TRBV15	NA	TRBJ2-5	NA	CATSPDWSGETQYF	TGTGCCACCAGCCCCGATTGGTCCGGAGAGACCCAGTACTTC
TRBV2	NA	TRBJ1-3	once	CASSEDRWSSGNTIYF	TGTGCCAGCAGTGAGGATCGCTGGAGCTCTGGAAACACCATATATTTT
TRBV6-5	NA	TRBJ1-2	NA	CASSYSARRTNYGYTF	TGTGCCAGCAGTTACTCTGCACGGAGGACCAACTATGGCTACACCTTC
TRBV19	TRBD1	TRBJ1-3	NA	CASSIVPGGSSGNTIYF	TGTGCCAGTAGTATAGTTCCAGGGGGATCGTCTGGAAACACCATATATTTT
TRBV6-2/TRBV6-3	NA	TRBJ1-5	NA	CASSYAPGWRSNQPQHF	TGTGCCAGCAGTTACGCCCCGGGTTGGAGAAGCAATCAGCCCCAGCATTTT
TRBV9	TRBD2	TRBJ2-3	NA	CASSVEAGGRGDTQYF	TGTGCCAGCAGCGTAGAAGCGGGAGGGCGTGGAGATACGCAGTATTTT
TRBV5-1	NA	TRBJ2-2	many	CASSLDEALASGELFF	TGCGCCAGCAGCTTGGATGAGGCCTTGGCTTCCGGGGAGCTGTTTTTT
TRBV5-1	TRBD2	TRBJ2-1	NA	CASTPAGGPEVAYNEQFF	TGCGCCAGCACCCCGGCGGGAGGGCCGGAGGTCGCCTACAATGAGCAGTTCTTC
TRBV5-1	NA	TRBJ1-1	NA	CASSPGHQAELVTEAFF	TGCGCCAGCAGCCCGGGACACCAGGCTGAGTTGGTCACTGAAGCTTTCTTT